This T cell receptor (beta chain) came from a study of vaccination effects on CD4 cells after COVID-19. CDR3 length: 13 residues. V trimming: 4 bases; J trimming: 6 bases; junction bases outside the gene matches: 4. CDR1 is SGHRS, CDR2 YFSETQ, per germline. Before sequencing took place, the ViraFEST assay used viral peptide pools to expand antigen-specific CD4+ T cells. Subsequent to a culture period of more than 9 days, CD4+ T cells were isolated. Participants each got two BNT162b2 or mRNA-1273 vaccine doses. For each well, 1.5 million to 2 million PBMC were cultured with around 10 IU/ml IL-2 and roughly 9.2 ug/ml peptides. Of note for this clone: Its matching antigen is unknown.

Measured with immunoSEQ multiplex PCR; TCRdb has only the in-frame clones, and not every one. The table lists about 72,000 clones, about 80% of them singletons, with 0.95% to 1.5% in the top ten. The chain combines TRBV5-1 with TRBJ1-2, with TRBD1 matching 9 bases. This sample comprised CD4+ T cells from PBMCs cultured with HCoV-229E spike peptides, obtained after COVID-19 vaccination. This TCR came from a human donor who received a COVID-19 vaccine. This CDR3 reads CASSPDRGNGYTF. CDR3 nucleotides: TGCGCCAGCAGCCCGGACAGGGGTAATGGCTACACCTTC.